This TCR beta chain is from a study of cytomegalovirus exposure and HLA in healthy donors. Study outcomes and limitations: Later on, analysis showed that most CMV-associated TCR beta chains appeared to be HLA-restricted.

On this clone: Its antigen is as yet unknown.

The PCR was carried out with 60 Vbeta primers and 13 Jbeta primers. Measured with immunoSEQ multiplex PCR; TCRdb has only the in-frame clones, and not every one. In the table there are over 250,000 clones, 86% of which are singletons. The CDR3 spans 15 residues. Per germline, CDR1 MNHNS and CDR2 SASEGT. Trimming removed 2 bases at V and 3 bases at J, with 13 bases between. The clonotype was recovered from a man aged 40-55 years in good health and CMV-seropositive. The rearrangement links TRBV6-1 to TRBJ1-2, with a possible D match to TRBD1 (5 bases). The specimen sequenced was PBMCs. As DNA, the CDR3 is TGTGCCAGCAGTGAATCTCGGGACTACTACTATGGCTACACCTTC. Its protein product is CASSESRDYYYGYTF.